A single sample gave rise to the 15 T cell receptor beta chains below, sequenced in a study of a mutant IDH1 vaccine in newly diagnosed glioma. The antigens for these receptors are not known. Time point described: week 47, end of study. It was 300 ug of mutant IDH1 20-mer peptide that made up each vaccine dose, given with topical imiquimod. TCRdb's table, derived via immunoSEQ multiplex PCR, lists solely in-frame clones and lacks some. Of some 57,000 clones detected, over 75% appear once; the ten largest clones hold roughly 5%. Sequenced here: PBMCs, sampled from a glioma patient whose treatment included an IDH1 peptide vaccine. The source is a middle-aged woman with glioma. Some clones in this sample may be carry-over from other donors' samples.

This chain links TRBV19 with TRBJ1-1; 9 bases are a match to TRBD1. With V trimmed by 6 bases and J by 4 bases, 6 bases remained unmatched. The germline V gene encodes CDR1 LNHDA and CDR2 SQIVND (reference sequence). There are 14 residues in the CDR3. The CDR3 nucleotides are TGTGCCAGTAGCATACAGGGGGCCAGCACTGAAGCTTTCTTT. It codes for CASSIQGASTEAFF.

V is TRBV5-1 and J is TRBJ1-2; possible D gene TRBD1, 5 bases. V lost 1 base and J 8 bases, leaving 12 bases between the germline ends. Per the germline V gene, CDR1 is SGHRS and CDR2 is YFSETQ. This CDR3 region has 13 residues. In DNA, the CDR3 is TGCGCCAGCAGCTTGACGGGGCCCTGGGGCTACACCTTC. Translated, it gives CASSLTGPWGYTF. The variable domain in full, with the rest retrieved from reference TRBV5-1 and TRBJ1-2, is KAGVTQTPRYLIKTRGQQVTLSCSPISGHRSVSWYQQTPGQGLQFLFEYFSETQRNKGNFPGRFSGRQFSNSRSEMNVSTLELGDSALYLCASSLTGPWGYTFGSGTRLTVV.

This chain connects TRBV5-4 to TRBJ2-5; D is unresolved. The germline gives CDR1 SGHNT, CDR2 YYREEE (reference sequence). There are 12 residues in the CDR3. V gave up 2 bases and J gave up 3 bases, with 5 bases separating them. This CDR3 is CASSFTKETQYF. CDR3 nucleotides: TGTGCCAGCAGCTTCACCAAAGAGACCCAGTACTTC.

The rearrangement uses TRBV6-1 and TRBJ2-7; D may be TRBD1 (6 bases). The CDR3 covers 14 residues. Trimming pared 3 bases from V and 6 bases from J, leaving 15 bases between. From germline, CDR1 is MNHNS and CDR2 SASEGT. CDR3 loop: CASSDRGGRGEQYF. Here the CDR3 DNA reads TGTGCCAGCAGTGATCGAGGGGGTCGGGGCGAGCAGTACTTC.

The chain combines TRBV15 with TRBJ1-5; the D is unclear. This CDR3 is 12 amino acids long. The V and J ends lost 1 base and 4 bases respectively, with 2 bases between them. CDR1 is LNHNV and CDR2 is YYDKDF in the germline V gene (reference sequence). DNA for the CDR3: TGTGCCACCAGCAGAGTGAATCAGCCCCAGCATTTT. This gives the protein CATSRVNQPQHF.

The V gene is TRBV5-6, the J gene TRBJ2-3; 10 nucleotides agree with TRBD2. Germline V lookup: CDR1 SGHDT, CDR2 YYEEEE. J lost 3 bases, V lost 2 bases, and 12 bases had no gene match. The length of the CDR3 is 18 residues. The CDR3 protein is CASSFLGASGGKTDTQYF. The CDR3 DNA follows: TGTGCCAGCAGCTTCCTGGGTGCTAGCGGGGGAAAGACAGATACGCAGTATTTT.

This CDR3 is CASTHPGGAGGYTF. The CDR3 DNA follows: TGTGCCAGCACTCATCCCGGGGGTGCAGGTGGCTACACCTTC. The rearrangement joins TRBV2 to TRBJ1-2; D is perhaps TRBD1 (5 bases). The CDR3 length is 14 residues. Germline-derived CDR1 and CDR2 are SNHLY and FYNNEI. The V gene lost 7 bases and the J gene lost 7 bases, with 19 bases spanning the gap.

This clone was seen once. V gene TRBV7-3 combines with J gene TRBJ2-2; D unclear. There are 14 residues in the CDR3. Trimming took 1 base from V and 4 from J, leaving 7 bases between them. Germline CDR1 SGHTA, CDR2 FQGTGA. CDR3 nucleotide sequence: TGTGCCAGCAGCTTAAAACGCGGCACCGGGGAGCTGTTTTTT. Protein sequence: CASSLKRGTGELFF.

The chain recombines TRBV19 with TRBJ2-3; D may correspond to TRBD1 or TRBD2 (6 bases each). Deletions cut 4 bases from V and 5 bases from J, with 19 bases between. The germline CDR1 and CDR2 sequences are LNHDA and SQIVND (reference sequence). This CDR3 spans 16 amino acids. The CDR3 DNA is TGTGCCAGTAGTACCGACAGGAGGGGGAAGAGAGATACGCAGTATTTT. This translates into CASSTDRRGKRDTQYF.

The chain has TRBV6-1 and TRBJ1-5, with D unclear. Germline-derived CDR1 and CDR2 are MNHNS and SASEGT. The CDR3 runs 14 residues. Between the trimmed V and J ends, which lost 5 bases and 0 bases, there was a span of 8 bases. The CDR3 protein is CASSKTISNQPQHF. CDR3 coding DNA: TGTGCCAGCAGTAAGACAATTAGCAATCAGCCCCAGCATTTT.

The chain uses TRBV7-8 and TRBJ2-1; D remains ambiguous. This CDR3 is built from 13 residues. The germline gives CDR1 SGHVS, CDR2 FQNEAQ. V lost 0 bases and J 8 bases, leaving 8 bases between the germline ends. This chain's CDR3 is CASSLANWDEQFF. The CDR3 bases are TGTGCCAGCAGCTTAGCTAATTGGGATGAGCAGTTCTTC.

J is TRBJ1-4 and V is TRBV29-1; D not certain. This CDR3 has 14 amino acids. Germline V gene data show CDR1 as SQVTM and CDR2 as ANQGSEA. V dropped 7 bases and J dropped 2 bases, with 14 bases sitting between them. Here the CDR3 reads CSARSSSTNEKLFF. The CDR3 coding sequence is TGCAGCGCCCGCTCATCAAGTACTAATGAAAAACTGTTTTTT.

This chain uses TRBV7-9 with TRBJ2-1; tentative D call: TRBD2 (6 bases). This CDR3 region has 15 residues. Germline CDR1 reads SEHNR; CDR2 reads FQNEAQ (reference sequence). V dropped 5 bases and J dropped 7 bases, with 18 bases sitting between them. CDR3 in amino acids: CASSAAGNSVNEQFF. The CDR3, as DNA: TGTGCCAGCAGCGCGGCGGGGAATTCGGTTAATGAGCAGTTCTTC.

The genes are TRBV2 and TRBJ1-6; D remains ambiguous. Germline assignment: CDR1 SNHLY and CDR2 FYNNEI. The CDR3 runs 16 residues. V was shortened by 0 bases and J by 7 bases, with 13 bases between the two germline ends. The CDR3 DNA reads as TGTGCCAGCAGTGAAGCACCTCGACCCGGCAATTCACCCCTCCACTTT. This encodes CASSEAPRPGNSPLHF. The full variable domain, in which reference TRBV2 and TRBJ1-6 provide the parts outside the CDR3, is EPEVTQTPSHQVTQMGQEVILRCVPISNHLYFYWYRQILGQKVEFLVSFYNNEISEKSEIFDDQFSVERPDGSNFTLKIRSTKLEDSAMYFCASSEAPRPGNSPLHFGNGTRLTVT.

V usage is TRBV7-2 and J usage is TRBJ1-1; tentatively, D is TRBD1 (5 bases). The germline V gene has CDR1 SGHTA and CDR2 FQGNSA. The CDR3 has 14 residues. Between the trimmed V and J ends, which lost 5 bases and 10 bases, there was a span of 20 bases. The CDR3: CASSIEVLKRGAFF. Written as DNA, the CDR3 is TGTGCCAGCAGCATAGAGGTCTTAAAGAGGGGAGCTTTCTTT.